These 25 T cell receptor beta chains came from one sample sequenced in a study of cytomegalovirus exposure and HLA in healthy donors. Produced via immunoSEQ multiplex PCR; TCRdb's table is partial and in-frame only. The sample has about 140,000 clones, roughly 89% seen once. The material sequenced was PBMCs. The receptors originated from a man between 18 and 29 years old in good health and CMV-seropositive.

The chain has TRBV10-2 and TRBJ1-1; D remains unclear. The CDR3 sequence is 11 residues long. V was shortened by 10 bases and J by 3 bases, with 9 bases between the two germline ends. Germline loops: CDR1 WSHSY, CDR2 SAAADI. Written as DNA, the CDR3 is TGCGCCACCTCGAGAGACACTGAAGCTTTCTTT. This translates into CATSRDTEAFF.

The gene calls are TRBV6-5 and TRBJ2-7; 8 bases map to TRBD2. The CDR3 is 15 amino acids. Germline assignment: CDR1 MNHEY and CDR2 SVGAGI. Losses at the gene ends were 6 bases for V and 3 bases for J; bases not matched to a gene: 10. The CDR3 loop reads CASRPPAGGLYEQYF. The CDR3 nucleotides are TGTGCCAGCAGGCCCCCCGCGGGAGGTCTCTACGAGCAGTACTTC.

The chain recombines TRBV9 with TRBJ1-2, with a possible D match to TRBD1 (6 bases). Germline values: CDR1 SGDLS, CDR2 YYNGEE. The V and J ends lost 4 bases and 5 bases respectively, with 12 bases between them. CDR3 length: 13 residues. CDR3 nucleotide sequence: TGTGCCAGCAGCTCGGACAGACTGTATGGCTACACCTTC. Amino acid sequence: CASSSDRLYGYTF.

There are a few counts of this clone. J is TRBJ1-2 and V is TRBV9, with unresolved D. Germline values: CDR1 SGDLS, CDR2 YYNGEE. The V end lost 0 bases, the J end lost 8 bases, and 14 bases lay between the germline ends. The CDR3 covers 14 residues. The CDR3 DNA reads as TGTGCCAGCAGCGTAGCTCAGCGGGGAGAGGGCTACACCTTC. It translates to CASSVAQRGEGYTF.

V and J are TRBV7-9 and TRBJ2-1, with 8 bases aligning to TRBD2. Germline V gene sequence: CDR1 SEHNR, CDR2 FQNEAQ (reference sequence). The CDR3 is made up of 16 amino acids. Trimming took 5 bases from V and 2 from J; bases not matched to a gene: 8. The CDR3 spells CASSLAGGRTYNEQFF. The CDR3 coding sequence is TGTGCCAGCAGCCTCGCGGGAGGAAGGACCTACAATGAGCAGTTCTTC.

The V and J genes are TRBV2 and TRBJ2-1, with 12 bases aligning to TRBD2. The CDR3 totals 15 residues. The J segment lost 6 bases and the V segment lost 4 bases, leaving 4 bases of the junction unmatched. Germline V gives CDR1 SNHLY, CDR2 FYNNEI. As DNA, the CDR3 is TGTGCCAGCAGTGGGGGACTAGCGGGCCTCAATGAGCAGTTCTTC. Translated, it gives CASSGGLAGLNEQFF.

The chain has TRBV5-1 and TRBJ2-5; the D gene is possibly TRBD2 (5 bases). The CDR3 has 13 residues. In germline, CDR1 is SGHRS, CDR2 YFSETQ. Trimming left V 3 bases short and J 5 bases short, with 11 bases between. The CDR3, as DNA: TGCGCCAGCAGCTGGGAGTTCGGGGAGACCCAGTACTTC. Translation: CASSWEFGETQYF.

In this sample, this clone turned up a few times. The V call is TRBV5-6, the J call TRBJ2-7; no clear D gene. The CDR3 sequence is 15 residues long. The V gene's germline CDR1 is SGHDT and CDR2 YYEEEE. Trimming removed 2 bases at V and 0 bases at J, with 12 bases between. CDR3 region: CASSFSPGVSYEQYF. CDR3 coding DNA: TGTGCCAGCAGCTTTAGCCCCGGCGTCTCCTACGAGCAGTACTTC.

J is TRBJ2-7 and V is TRBV10-2; weak D call: TRBD1 (5 bases). This CDR3 is 15 amino acids long. V dropped 3 bases and J dropped 2 bases, with 14 bases sitting between them. Germline CDR1 WSHSY, CDR2 SAAADI. The CDR3 reads CASSEVWGHTYEQYF. The CDR3 nucleotides read TGCGCCAGCAGTGAAGTCTGGGGCCACACCTACGAGCAGTACTTC.

J is TRBJ2-3 and V is TRBV5-4, with TRBD2 matching 9 bases. The CDR3 totals 16 residues. In germline, CDR1 is SGHNT, CDR2 YYREEE (reference sequence). V trimming: 4 bases; J trimming: 0 bases; junction bases outside the gene matches: 6. CDR3 DNA sequence: TGTGCCAGCAGCCTACGACTAGCGGCTAGCACAGATACGCAGTATTTT. It is translated as CASSLRLAASTDTQYF.

J is TRBJ2-7 and V is TRBV5-1, with D possibly TRBD1 on 5 matching bases. V gave up 0 bases and J gave up 3 bases, with 7 bases separating them. The CDR3 has 13 residues. Germline values: CDR1 SGHRS, CDR2 YFSETQ. CDR3 DNA sequence: TGCGCCAGCAGCTTGGCGACAGACTACGAGCAGTACTTC. This codes for CASSLATDYEQYF.

The chain has TRBV19 and TRBJ2-7; 7 bases are shared with TRBD1. The CDR3 runs 15 residues. Germline trimming cut 6 bases from V and 0 bases from J; bases unmatched to any gene: 8. Germline values: CDR1 LNHDA, CDR2 SQIVND (reference sequence). In DNA form, the CDR3 reads TGTGCCAGTAGGATACAGGGACAGAGCTCCTACGAGCAGTACTTC. It encodes CASRIQGQSSYEQYF.

The chain employs TRBV5-6 and TRBJ1-1; a possible D gene is TRBD1 (6 bases). This CDR3 is built from 16 residues. V gave up 4 bases and J gave up 1 base, with 17 bases separating them. Germline CDR1 SGHDT, CDR2 YYEEEE. This CDR3 is CASSVEFSRGNTEAFF. The CDR3 nucleotides are TGTGCCAGCAGCGTAGAGTTCTCCAGGGGGAACACTGAAGCTTTCTTT.

The V gene is TRBV9, the J gene TRBJ2-2, with 12 bases matching TRBD2. CDR1 SGDLS and CDR2 YYNGEE come from the germline V gene. CDR3 size: 16 residues. V was clipped by 7 bases and J by 3 bases; unmatched bases: 7. CDR3 protein: CASRAGLAGYTGELFF. For the CDR3, the DNA is TGTGCCAGCCGGGCAGGACTAGCGGGGTACACCGGGGAGCTGTTTTTT.

The V and J genes are TRBV2 and TRBJ2-7; 10 bases map to TRBD2. The CDR3 spans 13 residues. Trimming cost V 5 bases and J 9 bases; bases outside gene matches: 7. Germline loops: CDR1 SNHLY, CDR2 FYNNEI. The chain's CDR3 is CASSPLAGVSQYF. For the CDR3, the DNA is TGTGCCAGCAGTCCTCTAGCGGGAGTGTCGCAGTACTTC.

The V call is TRBV5-1, the J call TRBJ2-7; the match to TRBD2 covers 8 bases. Germline V gives CDR1 SGHRS, CDR2 YFSETQ. Germline trimming cut 1 base from V and 2 bases from J; bases unmatched to any gene: 2. The CDR3 covers 14 residues. The CDR3 loop is CASSLREGPYEQYF. DNA for the CDR3: TGCGCCAGCAGCTTGCGGGAGGGCCCCTACGAGCAGTACTTC. The entire variable domain, with the rest obtained from reference TRBV5-1 and TRBJ2-7, is as follows: KAGVTQTPRYLIKTRGQQVTLSCSPISGHRSVSWYQQTPGQGLQFLFEYFSETQRNKGNFPGRFSGRQFSNSRSEMNVSTLELGDSALYLCASSLREGPYEQYFGPGTRLTVT.

V usage is TRBV15 and J usage is TRBJ2-1; 8 bases map to TRBD1. The CDR3 runs to 15 residues. The germline gives CDR1 LNHNV, CDR2 YYDKDF (reference sequence). The ends lost 3 bases at V and 8 bases at J; junction bases unmatched: 9. This chain's CDR3 is CATSSPRNRGDEQFF. CDR3 nucleotide sequence: TGTGCCACCAGCAGCCCGAGGAACAGGGGGGATGAGCAGTTCTTC.

The chain has TRBV10-3 and TRBJ1-1, with D possibly matching TRBD1 (5 bases). Trimming left V 5 bases short and J 6 bases short, with 7 bases between. CDR3 length: 11 residues. CDR1 is ENHRY, CDR2 SYGVKD, per germline. The CDR3 DNA is TGTGCCATCAGTAGGGGTTCTGAAGCTTTCTTT. Amino acid sequence: CAISRGSEAFF.

The rearrangement links TRBV6-5 to TRBJ2-7; TRBD2 matches 12 bases. The CDR3 extends over 14 amino acids. Germline lookup yields CDR1 MNHEY and CDR2 SVGAGI. The ends lost 7 bases at V and 5 bases at J; junction bases unmatched: 6. CDR3 in DNA: TGTGCCAGCATGCTAGCGGGAGGGCCGGACGAGCAGTACTTC. The encoded protein is CASMLAGGPDEQYF.

This clone came up a few times. At one of its ends the junction is not consistent with the germline gene, which may arise from a read error. This chain links TRBV9 with TRBJ1-1; possibly TRBD1 for D (6 bases). There are 14 residues in the CDR3. The germline gives CDR1 SGDLS, CDR2 YYNGEE. The CDR3 DNA reads as TGTGCCAGCAGCAAGGGACATTTGAAGACTGAAGCTTTCTTT. Translation: CASSKGHLKTEAFF.

This CDR3 is CASSHTLGLAGGPKFF. The DNA for the CDR3 is TGTGCCAGCAGCCACACCCTCGGACTAGCGGGAGGGCCGAAGTTCTTC. The rearrangement uses TRBV27 and TRBJ2-1, with 15 bases matching TRBD2. The CDR3 spans 16 residues. Per the germline V gene, CDR1 is MNHEY and CDR2 is SMNVEV (reference sequence). V dropped 6 bases and J dropped 14; count of bases not matched to a gene: 14.

The chain links TRBV2 to TRBJ2-1; 11 bases are a match to TRBD1. This CDR3 region has 14 residues. V lost 5 bases, J lost 6 bases, and 3 bases stayed unmatched. Germline loops: CDR1 SNHLY, CDR2 FYNNEI. CDR3 amino acids: CASSNGTGGNEQFF. CDR3 DNA: TGTGCCAGCAGTAACGGGACAGGGGGCAATGAGCAGTTCTTC.

The rearrangement links TRBV28 to TRBJ1-1; TRBD1 aligns across 7 bases. The CDR3 has 11 residues. Germline assignment: CDR1 MDHEN and CDR2 SYDVKM. The CDR3 here is CRSQGIVEAFF. In nucleotides, the CDR3 is TGTAGATCACAGGGGATAGTTGAAGCTTTCTTT. The full variable domain, with the rest looked up from reference TRBV28 and TRBJ1-1, is DVKVTQSSRYLVKRTGEKVFLECVQDMDHENMFWYRQDPGLGLRLIYFSYDVKMKEKGDIPEGYSVSREKKERFSLILESASTNQTSMYLCRSQGIVEAFFGQGTRLTVV.

The chain has TRBV30 and TRBJ1-1, with D perhaps TRBD1 (5 bases). The germline V gene has CDR1 GTSNPN and CDR2 SVGIG (reference sequence). The V end was cut by 5 bases, the J end by 0 bases, with 13 bases between. The CDR3 has 14 amino acids. CDR3 in amino acids: CAWCSGLVNTEAFF. The CDR3 DNA follows: TGTGCCTGGTGCTCGGGACTCGTGAACACTGAAGCTTTCTTT. The full variable domain, its missing parts supplied by reference TRBV30 and TRBJ1-1, is SQTIHQWPATLVQPVGSPLSLECTVEGTSNPNLYWYRQAAGRGLQLLFYSVGIGQISSEVPQNLSASRPQDRQFILSSKKLLLSDSGFYLCAWCSGLVNTEAFFGQGTRLTVV.

The V and J genes are TRBV28 and TRBJ1-2, with D tentatively TRBD1 (5 bases). The length of the CDR3 is 14 residues. The V end was cut by 6 bases, the J end by 0 bases, with 11 bases between. The germline V gene has CDR1 MDHEN and CDR2 SYDVKM. CDR3 nucleotides: TGTGCCAGCAGACCCAGGGTACCTAACTATGGCTACACCTTC. It yields the protein CASRPRVPNYGYTF.